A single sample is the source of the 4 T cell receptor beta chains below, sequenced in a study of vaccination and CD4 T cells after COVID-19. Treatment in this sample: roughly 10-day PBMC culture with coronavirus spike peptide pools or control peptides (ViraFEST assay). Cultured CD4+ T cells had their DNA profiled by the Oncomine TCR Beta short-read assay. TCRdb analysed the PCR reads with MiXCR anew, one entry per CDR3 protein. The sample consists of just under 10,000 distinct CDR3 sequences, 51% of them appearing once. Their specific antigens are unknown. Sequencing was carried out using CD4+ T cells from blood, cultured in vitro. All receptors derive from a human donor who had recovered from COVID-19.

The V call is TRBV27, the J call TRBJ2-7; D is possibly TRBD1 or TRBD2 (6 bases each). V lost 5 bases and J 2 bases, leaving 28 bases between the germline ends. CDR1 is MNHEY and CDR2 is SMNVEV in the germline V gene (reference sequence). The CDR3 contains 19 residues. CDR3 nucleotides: TGTGCCAGCAGTCCTAGACAGGAAGGGTGGAGGGGTATAACCTACGAGCAGTACTTC. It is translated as CASSPRQEGWRGITYEQYF.

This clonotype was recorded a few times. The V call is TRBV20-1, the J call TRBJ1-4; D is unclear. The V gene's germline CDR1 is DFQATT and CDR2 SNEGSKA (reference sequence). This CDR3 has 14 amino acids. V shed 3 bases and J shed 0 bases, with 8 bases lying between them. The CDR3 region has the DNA TGCAGTGCTAGGGACGGAGCAACTAATGAAAAACTGTTTTTT. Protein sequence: CSARDGATNEKLFF.

In DNA form, the CDR3 reads TGTGCCAGCAGTGAAACTAACACCGGGGAGCTGTTTTTT. Its protein is CASSETNTGELFF. The chain joins TRBV6-1 to TRBJ2-2; D gene unclear. Germline lookup yields CDR1 MNHNS and CDR2 SASEGT. This CDR3 has 13 residues. The germline V and J ends were trimmed by 2 bases and 2 bases, with 3 bases remaining between them.

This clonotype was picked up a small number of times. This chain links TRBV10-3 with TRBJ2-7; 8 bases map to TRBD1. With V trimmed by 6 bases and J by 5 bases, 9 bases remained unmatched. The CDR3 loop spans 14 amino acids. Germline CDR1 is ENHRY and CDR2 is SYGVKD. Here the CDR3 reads CAISAQGARDEQYF. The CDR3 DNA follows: TGTGCCATCAGCGCTCAGGGGGCCAGGGACGAGCAGTACTTC.